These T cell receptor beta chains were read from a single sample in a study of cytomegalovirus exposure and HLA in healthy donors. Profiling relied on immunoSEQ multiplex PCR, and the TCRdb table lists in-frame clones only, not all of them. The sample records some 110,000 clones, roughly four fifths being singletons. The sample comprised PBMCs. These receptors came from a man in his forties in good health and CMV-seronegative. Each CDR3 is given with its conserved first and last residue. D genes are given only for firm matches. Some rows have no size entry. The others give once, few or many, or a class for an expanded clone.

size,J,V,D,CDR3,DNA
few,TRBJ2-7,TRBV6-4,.,CASSGYRDEQYF,TGTGCCAGCAGTGGATACCGCGACGAGCAGTACTTC
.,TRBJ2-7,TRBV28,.,CASSSPSGRGSREQYF,TGTGCCAGCAGTTCCCCTTCTGGCCGAGGCAGTCGCGAGCAGTACTTC
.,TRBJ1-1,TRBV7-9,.,CSSSFGGGNTEAFF,TGTTCCAGCAGCTTTGGGGGGGGGAACACTGAAGCTTTCTTT
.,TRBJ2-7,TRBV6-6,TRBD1,CASRDGQGSSPEQYF,TGTGCCAGCAGAGACGGACAGGGTTCGTCTCCCGAGCAGTACTTC
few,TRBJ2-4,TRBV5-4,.,CASSPRQENIQYF,TGTGCCAGCAGCCCAAGACAGGAAAACATTCAGTACTTC
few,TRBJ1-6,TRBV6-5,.,CASSYSRQGHSPLHF,TGTGCCAGCAGTTACTCACGGCAGGGTCATTCACCCCTCCACTTT
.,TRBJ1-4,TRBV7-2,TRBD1,CASKTGTLGNEKLFF,TGTGCCAGCAAGACAGGGACTCTGGGGAATGAAAAACTGTTTTTT
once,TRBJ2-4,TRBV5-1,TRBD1,CASSDGTGMDIQYF,TGCGCCAGCAGCGACGGGACAGGGATGGACATTCAGTACTTC
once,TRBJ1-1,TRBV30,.,CAWSYRANTEAFF,TGTGCCTGGAGTTACAGGGCGAACACTGAAGCTTTCTTT
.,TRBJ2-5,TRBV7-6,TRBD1,CASSLGGTGGETQYF,TGTGCCAGCAGCTTAGGAGGGACAGGGGGAGAGACCCAGTACTTC
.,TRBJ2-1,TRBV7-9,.,CASRSTVERAYNEQFF,TGTGCCAGCAGGTCTACCGTGGAGCGGGCGTACAATGAGCAGTTCTTC
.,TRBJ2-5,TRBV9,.,CASSVDWGETQYF,TGTGCCAGCAGCGTAGATTGGGGCGAGACCCAGTACTTC
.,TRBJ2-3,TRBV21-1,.,CASSKGGRDTQYF,TGTGCCAGCAGCAAAGGGGGCAGAGATACGCAGTATTTT
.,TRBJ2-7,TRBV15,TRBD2,CATSRALAGANEQYF,TGTGCCACCAGCAGAGCCCTAGCGGGGGCAAACGAGCAGTACTTC
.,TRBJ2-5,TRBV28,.,CASSSRPGKGTQYF,TGTGCCAGCAGTTCCCGCCCGGGGAAGGGGACCCAGTACTTC
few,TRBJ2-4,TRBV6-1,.,CASTPGDTRAIQYF,TGTGCCAGCACTCCAGGGGACACAAGAGCCATTCAGTACTTC
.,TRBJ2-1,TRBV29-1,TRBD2,CSVDSAGALRNEQFF,TGCAGCGTTGATTCGGCGGGAGCTCTCCGGAATGAGCAGTTCTTC
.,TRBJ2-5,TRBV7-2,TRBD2,CASSLGAAGVLLETQYF,TGTGCCAGCAGCTTAGGTGCCGCGGGAGTTTTGTTAGAGACCCAGTACTTC
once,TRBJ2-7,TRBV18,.,CASSPAGRSYEQYF,TGTGCCAGCTCACCCGCGGGGCGCTCCTACGAGCAGTACTTC
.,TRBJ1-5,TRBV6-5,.,CASRMGQEINQPQHF,TGTGCCAGCAGAATGGGGCAGGAGATCAATCAGCCCCAGCATTTT
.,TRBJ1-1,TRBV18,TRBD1,CASSPDRGTNTEAFF,TGTGCCAGCTCACCGGACAGGGGGACTAACACTGAAGCTTTCTTT
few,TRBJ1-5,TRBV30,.,CATSGGKNQPQHF,TGTGCGACCAGCGGAGGGAAAAATCAGCCCCAGCATTTT
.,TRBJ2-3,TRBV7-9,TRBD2,CASSPGLAGGRADTQYF,TGTGCCAGCAGCCCAGGACTAGCGGGAGGTCGTGCAGATACGCAGTATTTT
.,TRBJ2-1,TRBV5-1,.,CASSLVDQGGGSEFF,TGCGCCAGCAGCTTGGTGGACCAAGGGGGGGGATCGGAGTTCTTC
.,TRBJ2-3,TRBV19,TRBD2,CASSWTSGSTSTDTQYF,TGTGCCAGTAGTTGGACTAGCGGGTCAACTAGCACAGATACGCAGTATTTT
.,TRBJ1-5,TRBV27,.,CASSGSGGSSNQPQHF,TGTGCCAGCAGTGGTTCCGGGGGAAGTAGCAATCAGCCCCAGCATTTT
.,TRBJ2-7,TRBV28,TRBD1,CASSRDRGGEQYF,TGTGCCAGCAGCAGGGACAGGGGTGGCGAGCAGTACTTC
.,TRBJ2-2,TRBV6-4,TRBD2,CASSERGDTGELFF,TGTGCCAGCAGTGAGCGGGGGGACACCGGGGAGCTGTTTTTT
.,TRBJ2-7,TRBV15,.,CATRPGDTTGLEYF,TGTGCCACCAGACCAGGGGATACGACGGGGCTGGAGTACTTC
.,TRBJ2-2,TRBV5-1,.,CASTTGSTGELFF,TGCGCCAGCACCACGGGGAGTACCGGGGAGCTGTTTTTT
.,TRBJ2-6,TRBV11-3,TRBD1,CASSFSRGTGGWEGANVLTF,TGTGCCAGCAGCTTTAGCAGGGGGACAGGGGGCTGGGAAGGGGCCAACGTCCTGACTTTC
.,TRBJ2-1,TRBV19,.,CASSLSTGTLYNEQFF,TGTGCCAGTAGTCTTTCCACCGGGACACTCTACAATGAGCAGTTCTTC
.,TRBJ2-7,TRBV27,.,CASSFVDTGPYEQYF,TGTGCCAGCAGTTTTGTGGACACAGGGCCCTACGAGCAGTACTTC
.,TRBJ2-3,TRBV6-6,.,CASIGQGKTDTQYF,TGTGCCAGCATCGGTCAGGGGAAGACAGATACGCAGTATTTT
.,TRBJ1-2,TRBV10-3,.,CAISESSGYTF,TGTGCCATCAGTGAGTCGAGTGGCTACACCTTC
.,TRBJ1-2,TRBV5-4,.,CASSSGGPTNYGYTF,TGTGCCAGCAGCTCGGGGGGACCTACTAACTATGGCTACACCTTC
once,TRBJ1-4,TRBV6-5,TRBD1,CASSTGTGMEKLFF,TGTGCCAGCAGTACCGGGACAGGGATGGAAAAACTGTTTTTT
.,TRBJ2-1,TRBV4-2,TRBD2,CASSHGGGAPNEQFF,TGTGCCAGCAGCCACGGCGGGGGGGCCCCCAATGAGCAGTTCTTC
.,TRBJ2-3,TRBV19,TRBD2,CASTITSAGTDTQYF,TGTGCCAGTACCATCACTAGCGCCGGCACAGATACGCAGTATTTT
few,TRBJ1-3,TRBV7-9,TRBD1,CASSSTGILAGNTIYF,TGTGCCAGCAGCTCGACAGGGATCCTTGCTGGAAACACCATATATTTT
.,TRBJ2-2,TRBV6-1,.,CASSVSAGGELFF,TGTGCCAGCAGTGTTAGCGCTGGCGGGGAGCTGTTTTTT
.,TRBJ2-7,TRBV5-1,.,CASSLSIDSYEQYF,TGCGCCAGCAGCTTGAGCATAGACTCCTACGAGCAGTACTTC
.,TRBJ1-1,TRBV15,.,CATSPEMGGWGNTEAFF,TGTGCCACCAGCCCGGAGATGGGGGGATGGGGGAACACTGAAGCTTTCTTT
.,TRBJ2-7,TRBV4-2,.,CASSQDQVAMSYEQYF,TGTGCCAGCAGCCAAGATCAAGTAGCGATGTCCTACGAGCAGTACTTC
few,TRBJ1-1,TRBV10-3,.,CAISGAENTEAFF,TGTGCCATCAGTGGGGCAGAAAACACTGAAGCTTTCTTT
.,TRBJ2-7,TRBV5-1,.,CASTLEASSYEQYF,TGCGCCAGCACCTTGGAGGCTAGCTCTTACGAGCAGTACTTC
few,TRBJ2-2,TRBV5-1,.,CASSFGGFSNTGELFF,TGCGCCAGCAGCTTTGGCGGGTTTTCGAACACCGGGGAGCTGTTTTTT
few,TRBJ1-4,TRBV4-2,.,CASSQGLSNEKLFF,TGTGCCAGCAGCCAAGGGCTGTCTAATGAAAAACTGTTTTTT
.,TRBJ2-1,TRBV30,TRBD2,CAWSVSGRGRRVGDEQFF,TGTGCCTGGAGTGTAAGCGGGAGAGGAAGGAGGGTAGGGGATGAGCAGTTCTTC
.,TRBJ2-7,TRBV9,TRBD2,CASSVASGSEQYF,TGTGCCAGCAGCGTAGCTAGCGGGAGCGAGCAGTACTTC
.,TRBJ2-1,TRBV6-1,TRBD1,CASSALRDRGGNEQFF,TGTGCCAGCAGTGCCCTTCGGGACAGGGGTGGGAATGAGCAGTTCTTC
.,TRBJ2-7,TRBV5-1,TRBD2,CASSWTGSGAPIYEQYF,TGCGCCAGCAGCTGGACTGGTAGCGGGGCCCCGATTTACGAGCAGTACTTC
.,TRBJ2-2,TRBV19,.,CASSIDGGGELFF,TGTGCCAGTAGTATAGACGGTGGCGGGGAGCTGTTTTTT
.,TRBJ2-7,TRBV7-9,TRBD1,CASSRPGTGGYEQYF,TGTGCCAGCAGCCGGCCCGGGACAGGGGGCTACGAGCAGTACTTC
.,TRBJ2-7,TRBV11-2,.,CASSLVRGLGEQYF,TGTGCCAGCAGCTTAGTCCGGGGTTTGGGGGAGCAGTACTTC